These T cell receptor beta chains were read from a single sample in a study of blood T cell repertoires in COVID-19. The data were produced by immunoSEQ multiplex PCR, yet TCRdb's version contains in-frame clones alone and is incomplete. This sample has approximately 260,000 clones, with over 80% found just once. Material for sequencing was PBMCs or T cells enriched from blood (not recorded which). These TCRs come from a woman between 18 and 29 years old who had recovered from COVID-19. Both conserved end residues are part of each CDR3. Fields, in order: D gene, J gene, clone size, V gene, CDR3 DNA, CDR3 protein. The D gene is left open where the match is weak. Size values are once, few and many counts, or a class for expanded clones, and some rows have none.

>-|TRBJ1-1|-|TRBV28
TGTGCCAGCGCACAGAGGGACACTGAAGCTTTCTTT
CASAQRDTEAFF
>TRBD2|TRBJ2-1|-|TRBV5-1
TGCGCCAGCTTAGAGGGGGGACTAGCGGGTATTAATGAGCAGTTCTTC
CASLEGGLAGINEQFF
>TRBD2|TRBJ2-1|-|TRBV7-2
TGTGCCAGCAGCTTACAGCGGGGGGCCTACAATGAGCAGTTCTTC
CASSLQRGAYNEQFF
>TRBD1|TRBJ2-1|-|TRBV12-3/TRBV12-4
TGTGCCAGCAGAAGGGACAGCTCCAATGAGCAGTTCTTC
CASRRDSSNEQFF
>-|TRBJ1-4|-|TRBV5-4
TGTGCCAGCAGCTTGCAGGGTGGAGAAAAACTGTTTTTT
CASSLQGGEKLFF
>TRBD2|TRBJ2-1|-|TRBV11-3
TGTGCCAGCAGCTTAGAAATTAGGCGGGGGTGGAATGAGCAGTTCTTC
CASSLEIRRGWNEQFF
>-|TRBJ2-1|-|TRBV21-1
TGTGCCAGCAGCTTTCGGTGGTGTGGCTCCTACAATGAGCAGTTCTTC
CASSFRWCGSYNEQFF
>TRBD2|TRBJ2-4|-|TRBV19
TGTGCCAGTAGTATGCGGACTAGCGGGGGACTACTAGCCAAAAACATTCAGTACTTC
CASSMRTSGGLLAKNIQYF
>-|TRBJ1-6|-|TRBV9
TGTGCCAGCAGCCCCTGGGGGGGTGGCCATAATTCACCCCTCCACTTT
CASSPWGGGHNSPLHF
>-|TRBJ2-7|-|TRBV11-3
TGTGCCAGCAGCTTAGCCTTCGGGGGCTCCTACGAGCAGTACTTC
CASSLAFGGSYEQYF
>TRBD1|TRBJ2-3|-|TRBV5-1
TGCGCCAGCGGTGGGACAGCCGGCACAGATACGCAGTATTTT
CASGGTAGTDTQYF
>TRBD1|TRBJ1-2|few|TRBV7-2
TGTGCCAGCAGCTTAAATGGCGTTGAGGGGGCCTATGGCTACACCTTC
CASSLNGVEGAYGYTF
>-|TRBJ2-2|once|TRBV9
TGTGCCAGCAGCGTGCAGGGTACGAACACCGGGGAGCTGTTTTTT
CASSVQGTNTGELFF
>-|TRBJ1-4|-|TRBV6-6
TGTGCCAGCAGTTACGACAACGAAAAACTGTTTTTT
CASSYDNEKLFF
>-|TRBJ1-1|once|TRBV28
TGTGCCAGCAGTCCCGGGGATATGAACACTGAAGCTTTCTTT
CASSPGDMNTEAFF
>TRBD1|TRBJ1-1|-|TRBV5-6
TGTGCCAGCAGCTGGACAGGGTTGAACACTGAAGCTTTCTTT
CASSWTGLNTEAFF
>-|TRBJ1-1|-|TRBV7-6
TGTGCCAGCAGCTCCCTTATGAACACTGAAGCTTTCTTT
CASSSLMNTEAFF
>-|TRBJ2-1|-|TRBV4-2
TGTGCCAGCAGCCAAGCGGCAGGGATATACAACAATGAGCAGTTCTTC
CASSQAAGIYNNEQFF
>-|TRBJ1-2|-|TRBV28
TGTGCCAGCAGCTGGGGACTGATTTATGGCTACACCTTC
CASSWGLIYGYTF
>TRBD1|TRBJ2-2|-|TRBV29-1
TGCAGCGCGGGGGACAGGGTGAACACCGGGGAGCTGTTTTTT
CSAGDRVNTGELFF
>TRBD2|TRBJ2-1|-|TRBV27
TGTGCCAGCAGTTTATGGCTAGCGGGGGGCGGTGAGCAGTTCTTC
CASSLWLAGGGEQFF
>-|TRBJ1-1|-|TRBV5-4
TGTGCCAGCAGCTCCCCCGGGGTCATGAACACTGAAGCTTTCTTT
CASSSPGVMNTEAFF
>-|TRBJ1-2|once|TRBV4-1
TGCGCCAGCAGCCAAGATCCCCGCCGCGGAACTGGCTATGGCTACACCTTC
CASSQDPRRGTGYGYTF
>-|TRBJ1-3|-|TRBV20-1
TGCAGTGCTAGAGCCCAGAACACCATATATTTT
CSARAQNTIYF
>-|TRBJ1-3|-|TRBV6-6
TGTGCCACCACATCCAACAGGGTATCTGGAAACACCATATATTTT
CATTSNRVSGNTIYF
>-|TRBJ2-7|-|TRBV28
TGTGCCAGCAGTTCGCCCGCACAGGCGGCTGGCAAGCAGTACTTC
CASSSPAQAAGKQYF
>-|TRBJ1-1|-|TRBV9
TGTGCCAGCAGCACAGCTGAACGGCGCACTGAAGCTTTCTTT
CASSTAERRTEAFF
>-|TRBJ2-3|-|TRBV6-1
TGTGCCAGCAGTGAGCAGGTAGGAGATACGCAGTATTTT
CASSEQVGDTQYF
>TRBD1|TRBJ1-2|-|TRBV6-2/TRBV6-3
TGTGCCAGCAGTTACCCGACAGGGGGCTTCTATGGCTACACCTTC
CASSYPTGGFYGYTF
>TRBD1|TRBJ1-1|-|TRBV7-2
TGTGCCAGCAGCTTAGTAGCGAGGGGGCGAGGTGAAGCTTTCTTT
CASSLVARGRGEAFF
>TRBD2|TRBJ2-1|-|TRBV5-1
TGCGCCAGCAGCTTGGCCGTTACTAGCGGTTACAATGAGCAGTTCTTC
CASSLAVTSGYNEQFF
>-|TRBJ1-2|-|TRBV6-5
TGTGCCAGCAGTCCCCCTGCGGGTGGCTACACCTTC
CASSPPAGGYTF
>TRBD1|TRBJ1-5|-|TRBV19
TGTGCCAGTAGTATAGATAGGAGGGACAGGGTCAATCAGCCCCAGCATTTT
CASSIDRRDRVNQPQHF
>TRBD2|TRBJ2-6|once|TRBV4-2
TGTGCCAGCAGCTTGGGACTAGTAATAACTGGGGCCAACGTCCTGACTTTC
CASSLGLVITGANVLTF
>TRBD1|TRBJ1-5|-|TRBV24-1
TGTGCCACCAGTGACCATACGCACAGGACAGGGGGATCAAGGTGCAATCAGCCCCAGCATTTT
CATSDHTHRTGGSRCNQPQHF
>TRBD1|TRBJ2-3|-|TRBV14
TGTGCCAGCAGCCATAGGGACAGGGGCACAGATACGCAGTATTTT
CASSHRDRGTDTQYF
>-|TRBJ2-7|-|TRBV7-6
TGTGCCAGCAGCTCGAATGCCGGCTACGAGCAGTACTTC
CASSSNAGYEQYF
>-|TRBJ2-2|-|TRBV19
TGTGCCAGTAGTATGATTGAGGGCACCGGGGAGCTGTTTTTT
CASSMIEGTGELFF
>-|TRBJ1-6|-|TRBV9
TGTGCCAGCAGCCTCGGACAAACCGATTCACCCCTCCACTTT
CASSLGQTDSPLHF
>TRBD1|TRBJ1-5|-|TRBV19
TGTGCCAGTACCAACCGACAGGGGGGAAATCAGCCCCAGCATTTT
CASTNRQGGNQPQHF
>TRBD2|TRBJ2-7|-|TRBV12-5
TGTGCTAGTGGTTTGGTACGACCGGGACTAGCGACCTACGAGCAGTACTTC
CASGLVRPGLATYEQYF
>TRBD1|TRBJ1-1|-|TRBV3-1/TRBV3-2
TGTGCCAGCAGCCACCCCTGGGACAGGGGGCTAGAAGCTTTCTTT
CASSHPWDRGLEAFF